The 9 T cell receptor beta chains given below trace back to one sample, sequenced in a study of regulatory T cells in long-lasting Graves disease. Time point denoted: newly diagnosed GD, antithyroid drugs for less than 3 months. The TCR library was prepared using RNA isolated from PBMCs. TCR beta libraries were built with iRepertoire HTBI primers and Arm-PCR of CDR3 regions. TCRdb re-derived calls from the multiplex PCR reads in MiXCR, one entry per CDR3 protein. In the table there are 300,000 to 400,000 distinct CDR3 sequences, 16% of which are singletons. This same sample was also part of a study on T cells in Graves' hyperthyroidism and ophthalmopathy.

Source: peripheral blood mononuclear cells (PBMCs), taken at new diagnosis, from a patient treated with antithyroid drugs. The receptor source for this set is a man in his forties or fifties with Graves disease.

This clonotype has at least ten counts. The chain links TRBV7-8 to TRBJ2-7, with D hard to call. Germline lookup yields CDR1 SGHVS and CDR2 FQNEAQ. Trimming pared 1 base from V and 2 bases from J, leaving 15 bases between. The length of the CDR3 is 16 residues. The CDR3 DNA reads as TGTGCCAGCAGCTTAGTTGGTCCCTATATCGCCTACGAGCAGTACTTC. Translating it yields CASSLVGPYIAYEQYF.

The sample holds a few counts of this clonotype. The genes are TRBV20-1 and TRBJ2-5; 7 bases map to TRBD2. CDR1 and CDR2 (germline): DFQATT, SNEGSKA (reference sequence). The junction had 7 bases not matched to a gene; V was cut back by 5 bases and J by 1 base. This CDR3 contains 14 residues. The CDR3 region has the DNA TGCAGTGCTCCCTCAGCGGGGATCCAAGAGACCCAGTACTTC. Translating it yields CSAPSAGIQETQYF.

In its sample, this clonotype was seen many times. The chain links TRBV11-2 to TRBJ2-5, with TRBD2 identical over 8 bases. Trimming took 4 bases from V and 1 from J; bases not matched to a gene: 8. The germline V gene encodes CDR1 SGHAT and CDR2 FQNNGV. The CDR3 runs 16 residues. The CDR3 loop reads CASSSNRGGSQETQYF. CDR3 in DNA: TGTGCCAGCAGCTCAAACCGCGGGGGGAGCCAAGAGACCCAGTACTTC.

This clonotype appeared many times. The J gene is TRBJ1-1, the V gene TRBV3-1; the match to TRBD1 covers 9 bases. Germline-derived CDR1 and CDR2 are LGHDT and YNNKEL (reference sequence). The CDR3 runs to 15 residues. Unmatched junction bases numbered 2, after V lost 2 bases and J lost 1 base. CDR3 nucleotides: TGTGCCAGCAGCCAAAGGGGACAGGGGAACACTGAAGCTTTCTTT. Translation gives CASSQRGQGNTEAFF. Full variable domain (outside the CDR3, taken from reference TRBV3-1 and TRBJ1-1): DTAVSQTPKYLVTQMGNDKSIKCEQNLGHDTMYWYKQDSKKFLKIMFSYNNKELIINETVPNRFSPKSPDKAHLNLHINSLELGDSAVYFCASSQRGQGNTEAFFGQGTRLTVV.

This clonotype was seen repeatedly, ten times or more. The rearrangement joins TRBV11-2 to TRBJ2-5, with D unclear. The CDR3 contains 15 residues. V lost 5 bases and J lost 5, with 18 bases in between. The germline CDR1 and CDR2 sequences are SGHAT and FQNNGV. CDR3 amino acids: CASSPTISGRETQYF. CDR3 sequence (DNA): TGTGCCAGCAGCCCTACCATTAGTGGAAGGGAGACCCAGTACTTC. Filled out from reference TRBV11-2 and TRBJ2-5, the complete variable domain reads EAGVAQSPRYKIIEKRQSVAFWCNPISGHATLYWYQQILGQGPKLLIQFQNNGVVDDSQLPKDRFSAERLKGVDSTLKIQPAKLEDSAVYLCASSPTISGRETQYFGPGTRLLVL.

The V and J genes are TRBV5-1 and TRBJ2-7, with 9 bases that match TRBD1. CDR3 length: 14 residues. The V segment lost 4 bases and the J segment 4 bases; nucleotides outside the gene matches: 6. Germline lookup yields CDR1 SGHRS and CDR2 YFSETQ. The CDR3 protein is CASSTQGASYEQYF. The DNA of the CDR3 is TGCGCCAGCAGCACACAGGGGGCCTCATACGAGCAGTACTTC.

The sample holds many counts of this clonotype. The rearrangement joins TRBV20-1 to TRBJ2-7, with 7 bases matching TRBD1. The CDR3 runs 15 residues. Germline V gives CDR1 DFQATT, CDR2 SNEGSKA (reference sequence). V dropped 6 bases and J dropped 2; count of bases not matched to a gene: 13. In nucleotides, the CDR3 is TGCAGTGCACAACCCCCGGCAGGGGGTACCTACGAGCAGTACTTC. Amino acids: CSAQPPAGGTYEQYF.

This clonotype was recorded at least ten times. This chain joins TRBV30 and TRBJ1-5, with 8 bases aligning to TRBD1. The CDR3 runs 16 residues. Trimming at V came to 1 base and at J to 0 bases, leaving 5 bases not matched to a gene. The germline V gene has CDR1 GTSNPN and CDR2 SVGIG (reference sequence). CDR3 loop: CAWSDGTGYSNQPQHF. Written as DNA, the CDR3 is TGTGCCTGGAGTGACGGGACAGGTTATAGCAATCAGCCCCAGCATTTT.

This clonotype came up many times. The chain couples TRBV7-2 to TRBJ1-6; possible D gene TRBD1, 5 bases. V lost 0 bases, J lost 7 bases, and 13 bases lay in between. Germline-derived CDR1 and CDR2 are SGHTA and FQGNSA. CDR3 length: 16 residues. The DNA of the CDR3 is TGTGCCAGCAGCTTAGCCGGGACGTCGAACAATTCACCCCTCCACTTT. This sequence encodes CASSLAGTSNNSPLHF.